Presented here are 9 T cell receptor beta chains from one specimen sequenced in a study of tissue T cells after allogeneic stem cell transplantation. Method: immunoSEQ multiplex PCR; TCRdb's copy keeps in-frame clones and lacks some. Of about 4,400 clones detected, around half appear once; the ten largest clones hold 6.5% to 10%. The time point denotes: mouse harvest day 7 after allogeneic transplant. Tail vein injection delivered 10^7 T-cell-depleted bone marrow cells and 10^6 splenic CD5+ T cells. The specimen sequenced was lymph node tissue. These receptors came from a female BALB/c mouse given C57BL/6 T cells with graft-versus-host disease after an allogeneic hematopoietic cell transplant.

With respect to this clone: Here the gene names and germline are mouse. The read comes to an end 1 residue before the CDR3 does, leaving the germline J gene to fill in the end. This chain joins TRBV5 and TRBJ2-4; D is perhaps TRBD1 (6 bases). V lost 0 bases and J 4 bases, leaving 8 bases between the germline ends. This CDR3 has 14 amino acids. Germline values: CDR1 LGHNA, CDR2 YNLKQL (reference sequence). The sequenced part of the CDR3 DNA is TGTGCCAGCAGCCAAGAACGGACAGAAAACACCTTGTAC. This encodes CASSQERTENTLY. The whole CDR3 protein is CASSQERTENTLYF.

For this clone: Gene names are the mouse ones. The sequenced fragment ends 1 residue before the CDR3 boundary, so the rest is inferred from the germline J gene. V is TRBV12-1 and J is TRBJ2-7, with D tentatively TRBD1 or TRBD2 (5 bases each). V was clipped by 0 bases and J by 7 bases, with 9 bases between them. The CDR3 runs 12 residues. Germline-derived CDR1 and CDR2 are SGHSN and HYEKVE. CDR3 sequence reads: CASSLGGGEQYF. The part of the CDR3 DNA that was read is TGTGCCAGCTCTCTCGGGGGTGGAGAACAGTAC. The complete variable domain, with remaining parts taken from reference TRBV12-1 and TRBJ2-7, reads DSGVVQSPRHIIKEKGGRSVLTCIPISGHSNVVWYQQTLGKELKFLIQHYEKVERDKGFLPSRFSVQQFDDYHSEMNMSALELEDSAMYFCASSLGGGEQYFGPGTRLTVL.

Points on this clone: The gene names given are mouse names. The read falls 1 residue short of the CDR3 end, and the missing part is taken from the germline J gene. This sequence joins TRBV15 and TRBJ2-4; TRBD1 is a possible D gene (5 bases). CDR3 length: 13 amino acids. V lost 5 bases and J 2 bases, leaving 8 bases between the germline ends. Germline CDR1 and CDR2: SGHND and FRSKSL. CDR3 bases read: TGTGCCAGCAGTAGGACAAATCAAAACACCTTGTAC. This codes for CASSRTNQNTLY. The entire CDR3 sequence reads CASSRTNQNTLYF.

This clone was counted between two and nine times. Gene names are the mouse ones. The CDR3 extends 1 residue past the end of the read, so its final part is completed from the germline J gene. The chain has TRBV16 and TRBJ2-4, with 9 positions matching TRBD2. The V segment lost 4 bases and the J segment 7 bases; nucleotides outside the gene matches: 0. Germline V gene sequence: CDR1 SGHSA, CDR2 FRNQAP. The CDR3 runs 12 residues. This chain's CDR3 is CASSSGGDTLYF. The sequenced CDR3 bases are TGTGCAAGCAGCTCTGGGGGGGACACCTTGTAC.

Comments on this clone: Gene names are the mouse ones. The read ends 1 residue before the CDR3 terminus; that terminus is restored from the germline J gene. The rearrangement uses TRBV1 and TRBJ2-4; 10 nucleotides agree with TRBD1. Germline V gene data show CDR1 as NSQYPW and CDR2 as LRSPGD (reference sequence). V lost 3 bases, J lost 0 bases, and 3 bases stayed unmatched. The CDR3 sequence is 16 residues long. Incomplete CDR3 DNA: TGCACCTGCAGTGCCCGGGACAGGGGAAGTCAAAACACCTTGTAC. It encodes CTCSARDRGSQNTLY. The full CDR3 protein is CTCSARDRGSQNTLYF.

Details on this clone: Gene names are mouse gene names. The CDR3 goes on 1 residue after the read ends, and that part is filled in from the germline J gene. This chain uses TRBV1 with TRBJ2-2, with 12 bases lining up with TRBD2. Unmatched junction bases numbered 1, after V lost 3 bases and J lost 2 bases. CDR1 and CDR2 from the germline V gene are NSQYPW and LRSPGD (reference sequence). The CDR3 has 16 residues. This CDR3 is CTCSAGTGGNTGQLYF. The covered CDR3 bases are TGCACCTGCAGTGCCGGGACTGGGGGGAACACCGGGCAGCTCTAC.

This clone was seen a few times. Germline and genes: mouse. CDR3 region: CASEDRGRAPLF. Partial CDR3 DNA: TGTGCCAGCGAAGACAGGGGTCGGGCTCCGCTT. The rearrangement joins TRBV13-2 to TRBJ1-5, with 8 bases matching TRBD1. The read comes to an end 1 residue before the CDR3 does, leaving the germline J gene to fill in the end. Germline assignment: CDR1 NNHNN and CDR2 SYGAGS (reference sequence). Trimming at V came to 6 bases and at J to 9 bases, leaving 5 bases not matched to a gene. The CDR3 sequence is 12 residues long.

Concerning this clone itself: Gene names and germline refer to mouse. The CDR3 goes on 1 residue after the read ends, and that part is filled in from the germline J gene. The chain joins TRBV24 to TRBJ2-2, with 11 bases aligning to TRBD2. The ends lost 3 bases at V and 4 bases at J; junction bases unmatched: 4. The CDR3 contains 16 residues. Per germline, CDR1 KGHTA and CDR2 FRNEEI. CDR3 sequence: CASSLTGGAGTGQLYF. The sequenced CDR3 bases are TGTGCCAGCAGTCTTACTGGGGGGGCGGGCACCGGGCAGCTCTAC.

In the case of this clone: The genes and germline here are from mouse. The read ends 1 residue shy of where the CDR3 ends; the end is completed using the germline J gene. The rearrangement uses TRBV12-1 and TRBJ1-4, with D perhaps matching TRBD1 (5 bases). Trimming took off 0 bases at V and 0 bases at J, with 10 bases between the two ends. Looked up from germline, CDR1 is SGHSN and CDR2 is HYEKVE. The CDR3 length is 16 residues. CDR3 loop: CASSLTGGISNERLFF. CDR3 DNA, as far as it was read: TGTGCCAGCTCTCTCACGGGGGGAATTTCCAACGAAAGATTATTT.